This T cell receptor (beta chain) was profiled in a study of vaccination effects on CD4 cells after COVID-19. A remark on this clone: Its antigen remains unidentified.

Expansion of antigen-specific CD4+ T cells with viral peptide pools was carried out by the ViraFEST assay before sequencing. Investigators separated out CD4+ T cells once around 9 days of culture had passed. Vaccinees lacked prior SARS-CoV-2 infection and tested negative for nucleocapsid antibodies. Both day 3 and day 7 saw half the medium replaced with IL-2 medium. This CDR3 has 16 residues. CDR1 LNHDA and CDR2 SQIVND come from the germline V gene (reference sequence). V was pared by 2 bases and J by 4 bases, with 17 bases between. The assay was immunoSEQ multiplex PCR, and TCRdb's table has in-frame clones only and misses some. The sample gives roughly 67,000 clones, around 76% of which show up once; more than 9% is in the top ten.

The sequence derives from a human donor who received a COVID-19 vaccine. The sample was CD4+ T cells from PBMCs cultured with SARS-CoV-2 spike peptides, taken before COVID-19 vaccination. The chain recombines TRBV19 with TRBJ1-2, with TRBD1 as a possible D gene (5 bases). Here the CDR3 DNA reads TGTGCCAGTAGTATAAACGTTCAGGGTCGAGTCTATGGCTACACCTTC. This sequence encodes CASSINVQGRVYGYTF.